These 6 T cell receptor beta chains originate from one sample sequenced in a study of blood T cell repertoires in COVID-19. Measured with immunoSEQ multiplex PCR; TCRdb has only the in-frame clones, and not every one. The sample lists about 250,000 clones; around nine tenths were seen once. What was sequenced was PBMCs or T cells enriched from blood (not recorded which). The receptors stem from a woman aged 50 to 60 who had recovered from COVID-19.

This rearrangement joins TRBV9 to TRBJ1-1; possible D gene TRBD1, 6 bases. This CDR3 is 15 amino acids long. Germline V gene lookup returns CDR1 SGDLS and CDR2 YYNGEE. The V and J ends lost 3 bases and 6 bases respectively, with 18 bases between them. The CDR3 spells CASSANAGVWSEAFF. CDR3 DNA sequence: TGTGCCAGCAGCGCAAACGCAGGGGTTTGGTCTGAAGCTTTCTTT.

The chain combines TRBV5-1 with TRBJ2-2, with D perhaps matching TRBD2 (6 bases). The V gene lost 7 bases and the J gene lost 5 bases, with 18 bases spanning the gap. The CDR3 totals 15 residues. Germline assignment: CDR1 SGHRS and CDR2 YFSETQ. The CDR3 bases are TGCGCCAGCCGAATAGAGGGAGGTTATACCGGGGAGCTGTTTTTT. Protein: CASRIEGGYTGELFF.

The V gene is TRBV7-9, the J gene TRBJ1-1; 8 bases match TRBD1. The CDR3 contains 15 residues. The germline CDR1 and CDR2 sequences are SEHNR and FQNEAQ (reference sequence). The J segment lost 2 bases and the V segment lost 6 bases, leaving 8 bases of the junction unmatched. CDR3 sequence (DNA): TGTGCCAGCAGGCTGACAGGGGCCTTAAACACTGAAGCTTTCTTT. This codes for CASRLTGALNTEAFF.

The rearrangement links TRBV27 to TRBJ2-7, with D perhaps matching TRBD1 (6 bases). The CDR3 is 15 amino acids. The germline V and J ends were trimmed by 6 bases and 3 bases, with 18 bases remaining between them. In germline, CDR1 is MNHEY, CDR2 SMNVEV (reference sequence). The CDR3 is CASSGSDRIHYEQYF. DNA of the CDR3: TGTGCCAGCAGCGGATCCGACAGGATCCACTACGAGCAGTACTTC.

The chain employs TRBV27 and TRBJ1-2; the D gene is possibly TRBD1 (5 bases). The germline V gene encodes CDR1 MNHEY and CDR2 SMNVEV (reference sequence). V was clipped by 7 bases and J by 6 bases, with 12 bases between them. This CDR3 has 12 amino acids. This CDR3 is CASKSGGDGYTF. The CDR3 coding sequence is TGTGCCAGCAAATCGGGGGGAGATGGCTACACCTTC.

The chain uses TRBV11-2 and TRBJ1-1; D not resolved. The CDR3 contains 16 residues. V shed 3 bases and J shed 0 bases, with 14 bases lying between them. The germline CDR1 and CDR2 sequences are SGHAT and FQNNGV. The CDR3 DNA is TGTGCCAGCAGCTTTCGACGGTCTACTATGAACACTGAAGCTTTCTTT. Translating gives CASSFRRSTMNTEAFF.